This T cell receptor beta chain was sequenced in a study of human CD8 memory T cell subsets. The authors defined TPEX cells as CCR7+ PD-1+ TIGIT+ early memory CD8+ T cells carrying exhausted-like traits. The CDR3 has 13 amino acids. Sequencing libraries of TCR beta were made by UMI-labeled 5' RACE. TCRdb re-called the 5' RACE reads and gives one entry per CDR3 protein, without DNA. The ten most abundant clones cover around 20% of a sample with fewer than 11,000 distinct CDR3 sequences. The chain employs TRBV12-3 or TRBV12-4 and TRBJ2-7; checking the TCRdb D call of TRBD1 is not possible without DNA. Sequencing input: CD8+ T cells from PBMCs. The clonotype was recovered from a human donor in good health. The chain's CDR3 is CASRGQGSGEQYF.